The T cell receptor beta chain described here comes from a study of cytomegalovirus exposure and HLA in healthy donors. This clone came up a few times. The antigen is unknown. Germline-derived CDR1 and CDR2 are SGHKS and YYEKEE (reference sequence). Trimming shortened V by 0 bases and J by 2 bases, and 8 bases separated the two germline ends. The CDR3 is made up of 14 amino acids. Study-wide results and limits: Rarity characterized most TCR sequences, yet some public TCRs appeared in many donors. Reported findings show TCR beta sequences accurately forecast HLA-A and HLA-B alleles in most subjects.

PCR amplification relied on 60 Vbeta primers (plus 13 Jbeta primers). Profiled with immunoSEQ multiplex PCR; TCRdb holds only in-frame clones, not every one. The sample carries around 110,000 clones, approximately 85% recorded once. The chain carries TRBV5-5 and TRBJ1-2, with D perhaps TRBD1 (6 bases). The origin of this receptor is a man aged 50 to 60 in good health and CMV-seronegative. The source material was PBMCs. CDR3 sequence (DNA): TGTGCCAGCAGCTTGGGTAGGGGGAACTATGGCTACACCTTC. Its translation is CASSLGRGNYGYTF.